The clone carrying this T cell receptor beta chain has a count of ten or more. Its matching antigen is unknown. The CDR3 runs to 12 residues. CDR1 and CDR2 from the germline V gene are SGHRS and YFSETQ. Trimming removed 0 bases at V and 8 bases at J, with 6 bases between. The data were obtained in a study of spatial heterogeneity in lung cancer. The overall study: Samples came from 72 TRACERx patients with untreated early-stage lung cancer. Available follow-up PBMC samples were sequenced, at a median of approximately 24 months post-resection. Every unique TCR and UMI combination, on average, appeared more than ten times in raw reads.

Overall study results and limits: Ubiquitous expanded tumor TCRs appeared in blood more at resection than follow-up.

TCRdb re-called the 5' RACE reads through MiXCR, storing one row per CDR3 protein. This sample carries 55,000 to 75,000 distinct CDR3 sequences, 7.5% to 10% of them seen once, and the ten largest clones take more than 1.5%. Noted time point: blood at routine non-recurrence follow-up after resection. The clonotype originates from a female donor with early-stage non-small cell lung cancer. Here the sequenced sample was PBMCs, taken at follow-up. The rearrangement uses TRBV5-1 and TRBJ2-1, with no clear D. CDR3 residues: CASSLEGYEQFF. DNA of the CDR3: TGCGCCAGCAGCTTGGAAGGTTATGAGCAGTTCTTC.